This T cell receptor beta chain was sequenced in a study of shared clonotypes between healthy human individuals. Here immunoSEQ multiplex PCR was the method, and the copy in TCRdb shows in-frame clones only, minus some. The profile shows nearly 500,000 clones, approximately 80% of them singletons. Findings and limits, study-wide: Sequencing depth was expected to influence donor clonotype sharing.

In regard to this clone: Its antigen remains unidentified.

This CDR3 is 14 amino acids long. Germline V gene sequence: CDR1 KGHSH, CDR2 LQKENI. The germline V and J ends were trimmed by 0 bases and 3 bases, with 8 bases remaining between them. The clonotype originates from a woman aged 40 to 55 in good health. Some clones in this sample may be carry-over from other donors' samples. The V call is TRBV18, the J call TRBJ2-5, with unresolved D. The source material was PBMCs. CDR3 DNA sequence: TGTGCCAGCTCACCACCACGGGCAGAAGAGACCCAGTACTTC. Its translation is CASSPPRAEETQYF.